This entry lists 5 T cell receptor beta chains sequenced from one sample in a study of shared clonotypes between healthy human individuals. TCRdb keeps only in-frame clones here, not all; method: immunoSEQ multiplex PCR. The table shows about 1.5 million clones, with 95% to 99% occurring only once. The material sequenced was naive CD4+ T cells sorted from blood. Specified subset: CD45RA+ positively selected. The receptors were sampled from a man aged 30-40 years in good health.

V and J are TRBV6-1 and TRBJ2-7; TRBD1 might be the D (6 bases). CDR1 is MNHNS, CDR2 SASEGT, per germline. V lost 4 bases and J lost 4, with 14 bases in between. There are 14 residues in the CDR3. The CDR3 here is CASSGDTSEYEQYF. CDR3 nucleotide sequence: TGTGCCAGCAGTGGGGACACATCCGAATACGAGCAGTACTTC.

Only one count was recorded for this clone. The chain couples TRBV6-6 to TRBJ2-7, with 8 bases identical to TRBD1. Losses at the gene ends were 7 bases for V and 1 base for J; bases not matched to a gene: 9. Germline CDR1 is MNHNY and CDR2 is SVGAGI (reference sequence). The CDR3 has 15 amino acids. In nucleotides, the CDR3 is TGTGCCAGCACCCCCTCGGGACAGGTGTCCTACGAGCAGTACTTC. Translation gives CASTPSGQVSYEQYF.

V and J are TRBV7-8 and TRBJ2-3, with D perhaps assigned TRBD1 or TRBD2 (6 bases each). CDR3 length: 15 residues. Trimming removed 0 bases at V and 4 bases at J, with 11 bases between. Looked up from germline, CDR1 is SGHVS and CDR2 is FQNEAQ. The CDR3 sequence is CASSLAGRGADTQYF. The CDR3 region has the DNA TGTGCCAGCAGCTTAGCGGGTAGGGGGGCAGATACGCAGTATTTT. The full variable domain, completed using reference TRBV7-8 and TRBJ2-3, is GAGVSQSPRYKVAKRGQDVALRCDPISGHVSLFWYQQALGQGPEFLTYFQNEAQLDKSGLPSDRFFAERPEGSVSTLKIQRTQQEDSAVYLCASSLAGRGADTQYFGPGTRLTVL.

The rearrangement joins TRBV4-2 to TRBJ2-7; no definite D call. CDR1 and CDR2 from the germline V gene are LGHNA and YNFKEQ. CDR3 length: 15 residues. V shed 0 bases and J shed 3 bases, with 12 bases lying between them. CDR3 in DNA: TGTGCCAGCAGCCAAGAATATTGGCAGAACTACGAGCAGTACTTC. Translated: CASSQEYWQNYEQYF.

This rearrangement joins TRBV5-1 to TRBJ2-2, with D perhaps matching TRBD2 (6 bases). Between the trimmed V and J ends, which lost 4 bases and 1 base, there was a span of 14 bases. The CDR3 is 16 residues long. Germline V lookup: CDR1 SGHRS, CDR2 YFSETQ. The CDR3, as DNA: TGCGCCAGCAGCCTGAGGGAGGTGAGGAACACCGGGGAGCTGTTTTTT. Protein: CASSLREVRNTGELFF.